This TCR beta chain was found in a study of cytomegalovirus exposure and HLA in healthy donors. CDR3 length equals 15 residues. CDR1 and CDR2 from the germline V gene are MNHEY and SVGAGI. The ends were cut back, 5 bases at V and 1 base at J, with 15 bases in the middle. As regards this clone: Its specificity is not known.

Notes on the study in general: In a later analysis, first-cohort TCR clusters were found to tend to co-occur in the roughly 120 validation repertoires. Reports indicated that the classifier achieved high specificity and sensitivity in diagnosing cytomegalovirus status. There were about 160 TCR beta chains listed as cytomegalovirus-associated.

Among the 110 or so subjects of the validation cohort, separate from the roughly 670-subject first cohort, were the donors. Sequencing used immunoSEQ multiplex PCR; TCRdb keeps in-frame clones, though not all of them. The table lists about 78,000 clones, less than 96% of them singletons. Sequenced sample: PBMCs. This receptor was taken from a young man in good health and CMV-seropositive. V gene TRBV6-5 combines with J gene TRBJ2-7; the D is unclear. The CDR3 loop is CASSAIDTQSYEQYF. CDR3 coding DNA: TGTGCCAGCAGTGCGATCGATACTCAATCCTACGAGCAGTACTTC.